This passage covers 15 T cell receptor beta chains from one sample sequenced in a study of cytomegalovirus exposure and HLA in healthy donors. The PCR employed 60 Vbeta primers together with 13 Jbeta primers. This table comes from immunoSEQ multiplex PCR, and its TCRdb copy is limited to in-frame clones, with some not included. This table has 150,000 to 250,000 clones, 79% appearing once. Sequencing was carried out using PBMCs. Receptors originate from a girl aged 5 to 17 in good health and CMV-seropositive.

This chain uses TRBV5-1 with TRBJ2-1; D remains ambiguous. V was pared by 2 bases and J by 2 bases, with 20 bases between. CDR1 is SGHRS and CDR2 is YFSETQ in the germline V gene. CDR3 length: 18 residues. The CDR3: CASSLKLQDLTTYNEQFF. DNA of the CDR3: TGCGCCAGCAGCTTAAAATTACAAGATTTAACAACCTACAATGAGCAGTTCTTC.

Details on this clone: Germline is not matched at one junction end, which may reflect a read error. The V call is TRBV11-2, the J call TRBJ1-2; the D gene is possibly TRBD1 (5 bases). Per germline, CDR1 SGHAT and CDR2 FQNNGV. CDR3 length equals 13 residues. The CDR3 loop reads CASSLEGSYGYTF. The DNA for the CDR3 is TGTGCCAGCAGCCTAGAGGGGAGCTATGGCTACACCTTC.

This clone has more than one count but fewer than ten. The V and J genes are TRBV11-2 and TRBJ2-1; no definite D call. V was trimmed by 5 bases and J by 5 bases, leaving 7 bases between them. Germline-derived CDR1 and CDR2 are SGHAT and FQNNGV. This CDR3 is 12 amino acids long. CDR3 nucleotides: TGTGCCAGCAGCACCACTAACAATGAGCAGTTCTTC. Its translation: CASSTTNNEQFF.

The table lists this clone with a count of one. The V and J genes are TRBV7-6 and TRBJ2-3; 8 bases are a match to TRBD1. This CDR3 is 14 amino acids long. Germline loops: CDR1 SGHVS, CDR2 FNYEAQ. Trimming at V came to 4 bases and at J to 4 bases, leaving 4 bases not matched to a gene. The CDR3 region is CASSSGTGADTQYF. CDR3 DNA sequence: TGTGCCAGCAGCTCCGGGACAGGCGCAGATACGCAGTATTTT.

DNA for the CDR3: TGTGCCAGCAGCGCCGACCAGAGGGCCCCCTATGGCTACACCTTC. Protein: CASSADQRAPYGYTF. The genes are TRBV9 and TRBJ1-2; no reliable D call. Trimming removed 3 bases from V and 4 bases from J, with 16 bases in between. The CDR3 extends over 15 amino acids. Per germline, CDR1 SGDLS and CDR2 YYNGEE.

The chain combines TRBV9 with TRBJ2-5; D perhaps matches TRBD2 (6 bases). CDR3 length: 15 amino acids. Per germline, CDR1 SGDLS and CDR2 YYNGEE. The V end lost 0 bases, the J end lost 2 bases, and 11 bases lay between the germline ends. The CDR3 sequence is CASSVAGGAQETQYF. The CDR3 DNA sequence: TGTGCCAGCAGCGTAGCGGGCGGGGCTCAAGAGACCCAGTACTTC.

The chain uses TRBV9 and TRBJ2-7; 10 nucleotides agree with TRBD1. This CDR3 contains 14 residues. CDR1 and CDR2 from the germline V gene are SGDLS and YYNGEE. J lost 3 bases, V lost 4 bases, and 4 bases had no gene match. CDR3 sequence (DNA): TGTGCCAGCAGCCTACGGACAGGGGGCTACGAGCAGTACTTC. Its translation is CASSLRTGGYEQYF.

V is TRBV11-3 and J is TRBJ2-5, with TRBD1 identical over 12 bases. The CDR3 totals 17 residues. Germline V gene data show CDR1 as SGHNT and CDR2 as YENEEA. V trimming: 1 base; J trimming: 5 bases; junction bases outside the gene matches: 8. CDR3 loop: CASSLGKGQGAFETQYF. CDR3 bases: TGTGCCAGCAGCTTAGGGAAGGGACAGGGGGCCTTCGAGACCCAGTACTTC.

This clone was seen a few times. The chain recombines TRBV29-1 with TRBJ2-3; tentative D call: TRBD1 (6 bases). CDR1 SQVTM and CDR2 ANQGSEA come from the germline V gene. Trimming pared 8 bases from V and 2 bases from J, leaving 11 bases between. This CDR3 has 12 amino acids. CDR3 loop: CSITGSTDTQYF. CDR3 DNA sequence: TGCAGCATCACAGGGTCCACAGATACGCAGTATTTT.

The rearrangement joins TRBV29-1 to TRBJ2-5, with TRBD2 matching 9 bases. Per the germline V gene, CDR1 is SQVTM and CDR2 is ANQGSEA. Germline trimming cut 4 bases from V and 5 bases from J; bases unmatched to any gene: 8. The CDR3 sequence is 14 residues long. The CDR3, as DNA: TGCAGCGTTGGCCCGGCGGGGGGGCGGGAGACCCAGTACTTC. Translated, it gives CSVGPAGGRETQYF.

As to this clone: One end of the junction varies from germline; a read error may be responsible. The genes are TRBV25-1 and TRBJ2-1; a possible D gene is TRBD1 (7 bases). Germline loops: CDR1 MGHDK, CDR2 SYGVNS. The CDR3 is 16 amino acids. This CDR3 is CAGSDVGRGASNEQFF. Here the CDR3 DNA reads TGTGCCGGCAGTGACGTGGGCAGGGGGGCCTCCAATGAGCAGTTCTTC. The complete variable domain, with remaining parts taken from reference TRBV25-1 and TRBJ2-1, reads EADIYQTPRYLVIGTGKKITLECSQTMGHDKMYWYQQDPGMELHLIHYSYGVNSTEKGDLSSESTVSRIRTEHFPLTLESARPSHTSQYLCAGSDVGRGASNEQFFGPGTRLTVL.

This clone was counted a few times. The CDR3 loop reads CATTGQVEASPLHF. CDR3 nucleotide sequence: TGTGCCACCACCGGACAGGTAGAGGCTTCACCCCTCCACTTT. The chain links TRBV6-1 to TRBJ1-6, with TRBD1 matching 7 bases. Per germline, CDR1 MNHNS and CDR2 SASEGT. V lost 10 bases, J lost 9 bases, and 12 bases stayed unmatched. CDR3 length equals 14 residues.

The chain uses TRBV10-1 and TRBJ2-5, with 8 nucleotides matching TRBD2. The J segment lost 2 bases and the V segment lost 2 bases, leaving 4 bases of the junction unmatched. The CDR3 totals 15 residues. Germline CDR1 reads WNHNN; CDR2 reads SYGVQD (reference sequence). The CDR3 DNA reads TGCGCCAGCAGTGAGCTCGCGGGGGGTCAAGAGACCCAGTACTTC. It is translated as CASSELAGGQETQYF.

The chain links TRBV4-3 to TRBJ2-1, with 8 bases lining up with TRBD2. The germline V gene has CDR1 LGHNA and CDR2 YSLEER. V lost 0 bases and J lost 4; bases outside the gene matches: 5. CDR3 length equals 16 residues. CDR3 sequence: CASSQDSRGGYNEQFF. In nucleotides, the CDR3 is TGCGCCAGCAGCCAAGACTCACGGGGGGGGTACAATGAGCAGTTCTTC.

The genes are TRBV4-2 and TRBJ2-6; TRBD1 is a possible D gene (6 bases). V was trimmed by 6 bases and J by 0 bases, leaving 15 bases between them. Looked up from germline, CDR1 is LGHNA and CDR2 is YNFKEQ. CDR3 length equals 17 residues. CDR3 region: CASRRDIWCSGANVLTF. The CDR3 DNA reads TGTGCCAGCAGAAGGGACATCTGGTGCTCTGGGGCCAACGTCCTGACTTTC.